The source of this T cell receptor beta chain is a study of OX40 agonist ivuxolimab in advanced cancers. Findings of the study overall: By week 6 at 0.1 to 3.0 mg/kg, blood CD4+ and CD8+ T cells had expanded clonally. The work left the antigen specificity of expanded peripheral T cells undetermined.

On this clone: Its antigen remains unidentified.

The CDR3 spans 17 residues. CDR1 is MGHDK and CDR2 is SYGVNS in the germline V gene. V was clipped by 1 base and J by 2 bases, with 12 bases between them. Sequencing used immunoSEQ multiplex PCR; TCRdb keeps in-frame clones, though not all of them. The sample records around 56,000 clones, approximately 79% being singletons. The starting material was CD4+ or CD8+ T cells sorted from blood, obtained in a trial of the OX40 agonist ivuxolimab. This TCR derives from an adult with an advanced solid tumor such as melanoma, head and neck, liver or kidney cancer. The chain is built from TRBV25-1 and TRBJ2-6; TRBD2 might be the D (6 bases). The CDR3, as DNA: TGTGCCAGCAGTGAATCGGGGGTAGGGGCTGGGGCCAACGTCCTGACTTTC. Its translation is CASSESGVGAGANVLTF.